Listed below are T cell receptor beta chains from one sample, sequenced in a study of vaccination and CD4 T cells after COVID-19. Which antigens these TCRs recognize remains unknown. TCRdb re-derived calls from the PCR reads in MiXCR, one entry per CDR3 protein. The sample contains thousands of distinct CDR3 sequences, 34% of which appear only once. This specimen consisted of CD4+ T cells from blood, cultured in vitro, obtained after SARS-CoV-2 vaccination. All receptors come from a human donor who had recovered from COVID-19. The conserved cysteine and the conserved F or W are not part of the CDR3 here. Clone size is stated in some rows and not others, as once, few, many or a class when expanded.

CDR3 protein: ASSSGQGRYGYT
CDR3 length: 12
J gene: TRBJ1-2
clone size: few
V gene: TRBV19

CDR3 protein: ASSEGLARGYEQF
CDR3 length: 13
J gene: TRBJ2-1
clone size: once
V gene: TRBV19

CDR3 protein: ASNPGGRNTEAF
CDR3 length: 12
J gene: TRBJ1-1
clone size: .
V gene: TRBV2

CDR3 protein: ASRGLALESTDTQY
CDR3 length: 14
J gene: TRBJ2-3
clone size: few
V gene: TRBV27

CDR3 protein: ASSLAGAPQTSNEQF
CDR3 length: 15
J gene: TRBJ2-1
clone size: few
V gene: TRBV7-6

CDR3 protein: ASSIQAITGELF
CDR3 length: 12
J gene: TRBJ2-2
clone size: once
V gene: TRBV19

CDR3 protein: ASRIMSNTGELF
CDR3 length: 12
J gene: TRBJ2-2
clone size: .
V gene: TRBV7-8

CDR3 protein: ASSLVLAGGGEQY
CDR3 length: 13
J gene: TRBJ2-7
clone size: .
V gene: TRBV5-4

CDR3 protein: ATSGTDYGYT
CDR3 length: 10
J gene: TRBJ1-2
clone size: .
V gene: TRBV2

CDR3 protein: ASRADRSAYNEQF
CDR3 length: 13
J gene: TRBJ2-1
clone size: few
V gene: TRBV28

CDR3 protein: SARRTSGTGELF
CDR3 length: 12
J gene: TRBJ2-2
clone size: .
V gene: TRBV20-1

CDR3 protein: ACYTGGSDYGYT
CDR3 length: 12
J gene: TRBJ1-2
clone size: .
V gene: TRBV30

CDR3 protein: ASSLSLGTNYGYT
CDR3 length: 13
J gene: TRBJ1-2
clone size: .
V gene: TRBV12-3/TRBV12-4

CDR3 protein: SARPNRDRDGSPLH
CDR3 length: 14
J gene: TRBJ1-6
clone size: hyperexpanded
V gene: TRBV20-1

CDR3 protein: ASSSRGVAGNTIY
CDR3 length: 13
J gene: TRBJ1-3
clone size: few
V gene: TRBV27

CDR3 protein: ASSLRGAGGELF
CDR3 length: 12
J gene: TRBJ2-2
clone size: few
V gene: TRBV7-2

CDR3 protein: ASSPPVFYETSTDTQY
CDR3 length: 16
J gene: TRBJ2-3
clone size: .
V gene: TRBV18

CDR3 protein: ASLLVNTEAF
CDR3 length: 10
J gene: TRBJ1-1
clone size: .
V gene: TRBV6-1

CDR3 protein: ASRDRERSQPQH
CDR3 length: 12
J gene: TRBJ1-5
clone size: .
V gene: TRBV27

CDR3 protein: ASSELGASSYNEQF
CDR3 length: 14
J gene: TRBJ2-1
clone size: .
V gene: TRBV11-3

CDR3 protein: ASSTGAGSPGRSYLNTEAF
CDR3 length: 19
J gene: TRBJ1-1
clone size: .
V gene: TRBV7-2

CDR3 protein: SAKTGGSNQPQH
CDR3 length: 12
J gene: TRBJ1-5
clone size: .
V gene: TRBV20-1

CDR3 protein: ASSGAPLLADSNQPQH
CDR3 length: 16
J gene: TRBJ1-5
clone size: .
V gene: TRBV28

CDR3 protein: ASSLGQSTDTQY
CDR3 length: 12
J gene: TRBJ2-3
clone size: .
V gene: TRBV11-2

CDR3 protein: SASGMTSGGPGTDTQY
CDR3 length: 16
J gene: TRBJ2-3
clone size: few
V gene: TRBV20-1

CDR3 protein: ASSLSGEFSPLH
CDR3 length: 12
J gene: TRBJ1-6
clone size: .
V gene: TRBV28

CDR3 protein: ASRGHHNQPQH
CDR3 length: 11
J gene: TRBJ1-5
clone size: .
V gene: TRBV5-8

CDR3 protein: SALGGATNEQF
CDR3 length: 11
J gene: TRBJ2-1
clone size: few
V gene: TRBV20-1

CDR3 protein: ASTAAQGVSPLH
CDR3 length: 12
J gene: TRBJ1-6
clone size: few
V gene: TRBV7-2

CDR3 protein: SAIVGGSGRLYEQY
CDR3 length: 14
J gene: TRBJ2-7
clone size: .
V gene: TRBV20-1

CDR3 protein: ASSPKPQWNTEAF
CDR3 length: 13
J gene: TRBJ1-1
clone size: .
V gene: TRBV5-5

CDR3 protein: ASSGGGAGETQY
CDR3 length: 12
J gene: TRBJ2-5
clone size: .
V gene: TRBV27

CDR3 protein: ASSARDRNTDTQY
CDR3 length: 13
J gene: TRBJ2-3
clone size: .
V gene: TRBV19

CDR3 protein: ASSPTGTSGNTIY
CDR3 length: 13
J gene: TRBJ1-3
clone size: .
V gene: TRBV7-9

CDR3 protein: ASSRGYAGLYGYT
CDR3 length: 13
J gene: TRBJ1-2
clone size: .
V gene: TRBV7-9

CDR3 protein: ASRGQGANSYEQY
CDR3 length: 13
J gene: TRBJ2-7
clone size: .
V gene: TRBV28